Shown below are 6 T cell receptor beta chains from a single sample sequenced in a study of blood T cells in healthy people across ages. The authors ran a second PCR of about 7 to 11 cycles using a sample-barcoded 5' primer and a J-beta primer mix. TCRdb reprocessed the 5' RACE reads with MiXCR, giving one entry per CDR3 protein. Seen here are some 1.1 million distinct CDR3 sequences, around two fifths observed once, and the top ten hold 10% to 15%. The specimen sequenced was blood. These receptors were taken from a man aged 18 to 30 in good health.

This clonotype appeared a few times. V usage is TRBV10-3 and J usage is TRBJ2-7, with D perhaps TRBD2 (6 bases). Germline loops: CDR1 ENHRY, CDR2 SYGVKD. V shed 6 bases and J shed 1 base, with 13 bases lying between them. The CDR3 contains 14 residues. CDR3 coding DNA: TGTGCCATCAGCCAGGGACTGGGATCCTACGAGCAGTACTTC. This translates into CAISQGLGSYEQYF.

This clonotype was seen only once. This rearrangement joins TRBV7-9 to TRBJ1-1; D is unclear. The germline V and J ends were trimmed by 0 bases and 8 bases, with 7 bases remaining between them. The CDR3 has 12 residues. The V gene's germline CDR1 is SEHNR and CDR2 FQNEAQ (reference sequence). In DNA form, the CDR3 reads TGTGCCAGCAGCTTAGCGATGGGGGAAGCTTTCTTT. Its translation is CASSLAMGEAFF.

This clonotype has a count of ten or more. This sequence joins TRBV4-3 and TRBJ2-3; TRBD2 aligns across 8 bases. The germline CDR1 and CDR2 sequences are LGHNA and YSLEER. After removal of 3 bases from V and 4 bases from J, the junction contained 6 bases not matched to a gene. The CDR3 consists of 15 residues. The CDR3 loop reads CASSQSKAGADTQYF. CDR3 nucleotides: TGCGCCAGCAGCCAGTCGAAAGCGGGGGCAGATACGCAGTATTTT.

This clonotype was detected a few times. The chain carries TRBV7-3 and TRBJ1-1; 8 positions agree with TRBD1. Germline assignment: CDR1 SGHTA and CDR2 FQGTGA. The CDR3 spans 15 residues. V lost 4 bases, J lost 0 bases, and 4 bases stayed unmatched. In nucleotides, the CDR3 is TGTGCCAGCAGCTCAGGGGGCAGCTTGAACACTGAAGCTTTCTTT. Translated: CASSSGGSLNTEAFF.

The chain recombines TRBV20-1 with TRBJ1-2; 9 bases match TRBD1. Germline trimming cut 2 bases from V and 7 bases from J; bases unmatched to any gene: 5. CDR1 and CDR2 from the germline V gene are DFQATT and SNEGSKA (reference sequence). CDR3 size: 13 residues. The CDR3 spells CSARSRQGGGYTF. CDR3 DNA: TGCAGTGCTAGATCCAGACAGGGGGGTGGCTACACCTTC.

This clonotype was detected only a few times. The CDR3 nucleotides read TGTGCCAGCAGCCCCACGGGGGACAAGGGCAATGAGCAGTTCTTC. It is translated as CASSPTGDKGNEQFF. The rearrangement links TRBV3-1 to TRBJ2-1, with D possibly called TRBD1 or TRBD2 (6 bases each). This CDR3 comprises 15 residues. Germline V gene lookup returns CDR1 LGHDT and CDR2 YNNKEL (reference sequence). V lost 4 bases and J lost 6, with 16 bases in between.